This T cell receptor (beta chain) is drawn from a study of blood T cells in healthy people across ages. Comment on this clonotype: Antigen specificity is unknown.

Study findings and constraints: A roughly linear age-dependent decrease characterized TCR beta diversity per million T cells. Calculation of diversity from one million T cells yielded estimates considered to be underestimates.

Alongside a J-beta primer mix, a sample-barcoded 5' primer served in a second PCR lasting 7 to 11 cycles. TCRdb used MiXCR to reprocess the 5' RACE reads, holding one entry per CDR3 protein. The sample records 650,000 or so distinct CDR3 sequences, 45% to 60% being singletons. The specimen sequenced was blood. This TCR was sampled from a woman aged 80 or older in good health.

CDR3: CASSGSGGVGAFF. As DNA, the CDR3 is TGTGCCAGCAGTGGCTCCGGAGGCGTCGGAGCTTTCTTT. This rearrangement joins TRBV6-5 to TRBJ1-1; D is uncertain. Per the germline V gene, CDR1 is MNHEY and CDR2 is SVGAGI. The CDR3 runs to 13 residues. Trimming removed 5 bases from V and 10 bases from J, with 17 bases in between.